Listed below are T cell receptor beta chains from one sample, sequenced in a study of blood T cells in healthy people across ages. TCRdb fed the 5' RACE reads into MiXCR, producing one record per CDR3 protein. The sample shows 1.6 million or so distinct CDR3 sequences, about 31% of them seen only once. Sequencing used blood. These receptors came from a woman in her 30s in good health. CDR3s include the opening cysteine and the closing phenylalanine or tryptophan. The order of the fields is V gene, D gene, clone size, J gene, CDR3 protein, CDR3 DNA. D genes are given only for firm matches. Expanded clones are given a class, and other clones once, few, many or no size at all.

TRBV3-1	NA	NA	TRBJ1-2	CASSQGHNNYGYTF	TGTGCCAGCAGCCAAGGACATAACAACTATGGCTACACCTTC
TRBV29-1	NA	few	TRBJ2-5	CSVEVDLGTQYF	TGCAGCGTGGAAGTCGACCTGGGGACCCAGTACTTC
TRBV11-2	NA	few	TRBJ2-5	CASSYRWEEGTQYF	TGTGCCAGCAGCTACCGGTGGGAGGAGGGGACCCAGTACTTC
TRBV4-1	TRBD2	few	TRBJ2-3	CASSQGSRGSSGRDTQYF	TGCGCCAGCAGCCAAGGATCGAGGGGTTCTAGCGGGAGAGATACGCAGTATTTT
TRBV12-3/TRBV12-4	NA	few	TRBJ1-4	CANSSGGGNEKLFF	TGTGCCAACAGTTCCGGTGGTGGGAATGAAAAACTGTTTTTT
TRBV4-1	TRBD2	NA	TRBJ2-1	CASRSGLAGGQFYNEQFF	TGCGCCAGCAGAAGTGGACTAGCGGGGGGCCAATTCTACAATGAGCAGTTCTTC
TRBV2	NA	many	TRBJ2-3	CASSESDTQYF	TGCGCCAGCAGTGAGTCGGATACGCAGTATTTT
TRBV20-1	NA	few	TRBJ2-3	CSASRGILTDTQYF	TGCAGTGCTAGTCGCGGGATTTTGACAGATACGCAGTATTTT
TRBV30	NA	NA	TRBJ1-5	CAWSGLFSNQPQHF	TGTGCCTGGAGTGGTCTTTTTAGCAATCAGCCCCAGCATTTT
TRBV14	NA	few	TRBJ2-1	CASSQEPRVLYNEQFF	TGTGCCAGCAGCCAAGAACCAAGGGTCCTATACAATGAGCAGTTCTTC
TRBV6-1	NA	NA	TRBJ1-2	CASSEVTLHGYTF	TGTGCCAGCAGTGAAGTTACACTCCATGGCTACACCTTC